This T cell receptor beta chain was identified during a study of blood T cells in healthy people across ages. Study-level results: Estimated diversity that came from one million T cells was considered an underestimate. A strong correlation between TCR beta diversity and naive T cell percentage was seen.

The germline CDR1 and CDR2 sequences are MDHEN and SYDVKM. CDR3 length: 14 residues. V shed 2 bases and J shed 7 bases, with 12 bases lying between them. Sample-barcoded 5' priming and a J-beta primer mix drove a second PCR of 7 to 11 cycles. One entry per CDR3 protein, called by TCRdb with MiXCR from the 5' RACE reads. This table holds about 1,400,000 distinct CDR3 sequences, 40% to 50% found once. The people who gave samples were healthy Caucasians from Russia, aged roughly 6 to 100. The sample, about 10 milliliters of peripheral blood, was drawn from each donor. Comments on this clonotype: The target antigen is unknown.

The TCR was taken from a woman in her late teens or twenties in good health. The chain joins TRBV28 to TRBJ2-1; a weak D match, TRBD2 (7 bases). The sequencing input was blood. The CDR3 loop is CASSLEGGRNEQFF. In DNA, the CDR3 is TGTGCCAGCAGTTTAGAGGGGGGGCGGAATGAGCAGTTCTTC.